This T cell receptor (beta chain) was recovered during a study of beta chain features in type 1 diabetes. The study's findings and limits: Naive, central memory and Treg TCRB repertoires seemed to resemble each other more closely in patients than they did in healthy donors. When Type 1 diabetes patients were examined, their TCRB CDR3s proved moderately but significantly shorter in all four CD4+ subsets. The study notes PCR might favor shorter templates equally in patients and controls.

What was sequenced were expressed TCRB transcripts, since all of the isolated RNA had been reverse transcribed. The data were produced by immunoSEQ multiplex PCR, yet TCRdb's version contains in-frame clones alone and is incomplete. The sample contains around 250,000 clones, approximately 14% of which appear only once. This clone was seen once. What it recognizes is unknown. The source of this sequence is a woman in her thirties or forties in good health. The sample was naive CD4+ T cells from blood.

The CDR3 DNA is TGTGCCAGCAGCTTGGCGAGCGGGGGGGCTACCGGGGAGCTGTTTTTT. As protein: CASSLASGGATGELFF. The chain links TRBV5-5 to TRBJ2-2, with 10 bases matching TRBD2. V gave up 0 bases and J gave up 5 bases; unmatched junction bases: 4. The germline gives CDR1 SGHKS, CDR2 YYEKEE (reference sequence). The CDR3 is 16 amino acids.